Each of the 26 T cell receptor beta chains below was sequenced from the same sample in a study of T cells in Graves' hyperthyroidism and ophthalmopathy. Amplification yielded TCR beta CDR3 regions, with RNA transcripts as the source. The primer set for the first-round RT-PCR of the TCR CDR3 was HTBI. TCRdb independently ran MiXCR on the multiplex PCR reads; one entry per CDR3 protein. The data show hundreds of thousands of distinct CDR3 sequences, 40% to 55% seen once. The sequenced sample consisted of peripheral blood or thyroid tissue (not recorded which). The receptors derive from a woman younger than 35 with Graves' hyperthyroidism.

This clonotype was seen only once. A read error may explain this, as a much larger clone is one base away. The gene calls are TRBV2 and TRBJ2-7; TRBD2 matches 11 bases. CDR1 and CDR2 (germline): SNHLY, FYNNEI. CDR3 length: 13 amino acids. V dropped 6 bases and J dropped 9; count of bases not matched to a gene: 7. The CDR3 DNA is TGTGCCAGCAGGACTAGCGGGATTCGGGGGCAGTACTTC. It is translated as CASRTSGIRGQYF.

This chain joins TRBV20-1 and TRBJ1-2; D is unresolved. Trimming left V 1 base short and J 7 bases short, with 13 bases between. The CDR3 extends over 13 amino acids. Germline CDR1 reads DFQATT; CDR2 reads SNEGSKA (reference sequence). CDR3 nucleotide sequence: TGCAGTGCTAGAGGAAGTCAGACCTGTGGCTACACCTTC. Protein sequence: CSARGSQTCGYTF.

This clonotype was detected ten times or more. The genes are TRBV27 and TRBJ1-2; 7 bases fit TRBD1. V shed 0 bases and J 1 base; nucleotides not matched to a gene: 5. The CDR3 sequence is 16 residues long. Germline V gives CDR1 MNHEY, CDR2 SMNVEV (reference sequence). CDR3 in DNA: TGTGCCAGCAGTTTATCCCAACAGGGGTTTAACTATGGCTACACCTTC. Translating gives CASSLSQQGFNYGYTF.

A word on this clonotype: This is likely a read error, given that the CDR3 carries no conserved phenylalanine or tryptophan at its end. No DNA is shown, since the ends of the CDR3 on it are uncertain; the CDR3 is the one TCRdb lists. The rearrangement links TRBV9 to TRBJ2-5. The CDR3 sequence runs 8 residues, both termini included. Germline loops: CDR1 SGDLS, CDR2 YYNGEE. CDR3 in amino acids: CASSVYGS.

The chain employs TRBV25-1 and TRBJ2-7; D not resolved. The CDR3 contains 14 residues. The germline V and J ends were trimmed by 4 bases and 1 base, with 11 bases remaining between them. Per germline, CDR1 MGHDK and CDR2 SYGVNS. CDR3 sequence (DNA): TGTGCCAGCAGTGGGACCCTTACTTCCTACGAGCAGTACTTC. Protein product: CASSGTLTSYEQYF.

The chain joins TRBV10-3 to TRBJ1-6; TRBD1 matches at 9 bases. The V and J ends lost 10 bases and 10 bases, in that order; junction bases with no gene match: 11. Germline values: CDR1 ENHRY, CDR2 SYGVKD. CDR3 size: 14 residues. The CDR3 nucleotides read TGTGCCACCCTCAGGGACAGGGCCGGCTCACCCCTCCACTTT. Protein product: CATLRDRAGSPLHF.

V usage is TRBV24-1 and J usage is TRBJ2-3; 10 nucleotides align to TRBD2. The CDR3 is 16 residues long. V lost 4 bases and J lost 5; bases outside the gene matches: 8. Germline CDR1 reads KGHDR; CDR2 reads SFDVKD. The CDR3 region is CATSDPGLAEGDTQYF. CDR3 nucleotides: TGTGCCACCAGTGACCCCGGACTAGCGGAGGGAGATACGCAGTATTTT.

V gene TRBV2 combines with J gene TRBJ1-5; TRBD1 agrees at 11 bases. CDR1 and CDR2 from the germline V gene are SNHLY and FYNNEI. The V gene end was trimmed by 8 bases and the J gene end by 7 bases; junction bases not matched to a gene: 16. This CDR3 comprises 17 residues. The CDR3 here is CASGQGAAGGIGQPQHF. Here the CDR3 DNA reads TGTGCCAGCGGACAGGGGGCAGCAGGGGGTATTGGGCAGCCCCAGCATTTT.

J is TRBJ2-7 and V is TRBV19, with TRBD1 identical over 8 bases. The germline V gene encodes CDR1 LNHDA and CDR2 SQIVND (reference sequence). The junction had 14 bases not matched to a gene; V was cut back by 5 bases and J by 2 bases. CDR3 length: 17 amino acids. CDR3 residues: CASSSSAGTGAPYEQYF. The DNA for the CDR3 is TGTGCCAGTAGTTCATCCGCCGGGACAGGAGCGCCCTACGAGCAGTACTTC.

This chain connects TRBV20-1 to TRBJ1-2; the D gene is possibly TRBD1 (5 bases). Germline V gene sequence: CDR1 DFQATT, CDR2 SNEGSKA (reference sequence). CDR3 length: 15 amino acids. V was clipped by 0 bases and J by 1 base, with 12 bases between them. CDR3 DNA: TGCAGTGCTAGAGAGCCGGGGGTTGGTAACTATGGCTACACCTTC. It yields the protein CSAREPGVGNYGYTF.

This clonotype was seen ten or more times. The genes are TRBV20-1 and TRBJ2-6, with D perhaps TRBD1 (5 bases). The V gene's germline CDR1 is DFQATT and CDR2 SNEGSKA (reference sequence). CDR3 length: 16 residues. V lost 0 bases and J 0 bases, leaving 9 bases between the germline ends. For the CDR3, the DNA is TGCAGTGCTAGAGAGACAGCTTCCTCTGGGGCCAACGTCCTGACTTTC. It yields the protein CSARETASSGANVLTF.

Remarks on this clonotype: This sequence may be a read error, since a much larger clone differs from it by one base. This chain's CDR3 is CATSPNDRTEENTEVFF. The CDR3 nucleotides are TGTGCCACCAGCCCGAACGATAGGACAGAGGAGAACACTGAAGTTTTCTTT. The chain has TRBV15 and TRBJ1-1; possibly TRBD1 for D (6 bases). The CDR3 is 17 residues long. Germline CDR1 is LNHNV and CDR2 is YYDKDF (reference sequence).

This chain joins TRBV7-6 and TRBJ2-7; 7 positions match TRBD1. Germline assignment: CDR1 SGHVS and CDR2 FNYEAQ. The CDR3 covers 14 residues. V dropped 4 bases and J dropped 0; count of bases not matched to a gene: 3. The CDR3 DNA reads as TGTGCCAGCAGCTCCGGGACAGCCTCCTACGAGCAGTACTTC. Its translation: CASSSGTASYEQYF.

This clonotype occurred many times. V and J are TRBV7-3 and TRBJ1-2, with 7 bases aligning to TRBD1. The trim removed 5 bases at V and 8 bases at J, leaving 14 bases unmatched. The CDR3 has 15 residues. The germline CDR1 and CDR2 sequences are SGHTA and FQGTGA. Here the CDR3 reads CASSPRGTAGTGYTF. The DNA for the CDR3 is TGTGCCAGCAGCCCCCGGGGGACAGCAGGAACCGGCTACACCTTC.

This clonotype occurred many times. The V and J genes are TRBV24-1 and TRBJ2-7; no firm D call. The V and J ends lost 5 bases and 3 bases respectively, with 7 bases between them. The germline V gene encodes CDR1 KGHDR and CDR2 SFDVKD. CDR3 length equals 12 residues. CDR3 region: CATSGLNYEQYF. CDR3 bases: TGTGCCACCAGTGGCCTCAACTACGAGCAGTACTTC.

The chain couples TRBV24-1 to TRBJ2-6, with D possibly matching TRBD1 (6 bases). V shed 3 bases and J shed 11 bases, with 13 bases lying between them. Germline V CDR1 and CDR2: KGHDR, SFDVKD. The CDR3 contains 14 residues. The CDR3 region is CATSDGDRTYVLTF. The CDR3 nucleotides are TGTGCCACCAGTGATGGAGACAGGACCTACGTCCTGACTTTC.

This clonotype was observed at least ten times. The gene calls are TRBV7-9 and TRBJ2-7, with D possibly being TRBD1 (6 bases). Germline CDR1 reads SEHNR; CDR2 reads FQNEAQ (reference sequence). V was clipped by 5 bases and J by 6 bases, with 17 bases between them. This CDR3 contains 14 residues. CDR3 coding DNA: TGTGCCAGCAGCCCGGCTGGGGGCCGCGCCGAGCAGTACTTC. This sequence encodes CASSPAGGRAEQYF.

In this sample, this clonotype turned up many times. The V and J genes are TRBV2 and TRBJ1-2; D ambiguous. This CDR3 has 11 residues. V was cut by 0 bases and J by 4 bases, with 0 bases left in between. The germline gives CDR1 SNHLY, CDR2 FYNNEI. The CDR3 region has the DNA TGTGCCAGCAGTGAAGCCTATGGCTACACCTTC. Translation gives CASSEAYGYTF.

The rearrangement uses TRBV29-1 and TRBJ2-7; 7 bases match TRBD2. V lost 7 bases, J lost 4 bases, and 13 bases stayed unmatched. Germline CDR1 SQVTM, CDR2 ANQGSEA. CDR3 length equals 14 residues. CDR3 loop: CSASVGGRSYEQYF. CDR3 DNA: TGCAGCGCATCAGTGGGGGGGAGGTCTTACGAGCAGTACTTC.

The chain recombines TRBV19 with TRBJ1-1; D might be TRBD1 (5 bases). The CDR3 is made up of 15 amino acids. Germline loops: CDR1 LNHDA, CDR2 SQIVND (reference sequence). V dropped 9 bases and J dropped 4 bases, with 21 bases sitting between them. In DNA, the CDR3 is TGTGCCAGCAGCCACCCCGGGGCTTCGACCACTGAAGCTTTCTTT. Encoded protein: CASSHPGASTTEAFF.

The CDR3 coding sequence is TGCAGTGCTAGAGGAGGGGGCTTGTACACTGAAGCTTTCTTT. As protein: CSARGGGLYTEAFF. The chain links TRBV20-1 to TRBJ1-1, with 7 bases identical to TRBD1. V lost 1 base to trimming and J lost 3 bases; unmatched junction nucleotides: 5. From germline, CDR1 is DFQATT and CDR2 SNEGSKA (reference sequence). The CDR3 loop spans 14 amino acids.

The chain carries TRBV7-8 and TRBJ1-3; TRBD1 aligns across 10 bases. CDR3 length: 15 residues. The ends lost 4 bases at V and 0 bases at J; junction bases unmatched: 0. Germline V gene lookup returns CDR1 SGHVS and CDR2 FQNEAQ. The DNA of the CDR3 is TGTGCCAGCAGCTGGACAGGGGGCTCTGGAAACACCATATATTTT. This sequence encodes CASSWTGGSGNTIYF.

This clonotype occurred once. This may come from a read error, since a much larger clone is one base off. This chain uses TRBV12-3 or TRBV12-4 with TRBJ1-2, with 7 bases aligning to TRBD1. This CDR3 region has 14 residues. CDR3 bases: TGTGCCAGCAGCTTGGGACAGCCTAACTATGGCTGCACCTTC. Amino acid sequence: CASSLGQPNYGCTF.

This clonotype was recorded many times. The V call is TRBV2, the J call TRBJ1-2; 7 bases map to TRBD1. The V gene end was trimmed by 2 bases and the J gene end by 10 bases; junction bases not matched to a gene: 7. CDR3 length equals 13 residues. Germline CDR1 reads SNHLY; CDR2 reads FYNNEI. CDR3 region: CASSEPPTGHYTF. Written as DNA, the CDR3 is TGTGCCAGCAGTGAACCGCCGACAGGGCACTACACCTTC.

Points on this clonotype: One end of the junction is discordant with germline, which a read error may explain. V gene TRBV5-1 combines with J gene TRBJ2-6; 8 bases line up with TRBD1. The CDR3 totals 15 residues. Germline V gene data show CDR1 as SGHRS and CDR2 as YFSETQ. The CDR3 is CASSPGTGGDNVLTF. The CDR3, as DNA: TGCGCCAGCAGCCCAGGGACAGGCGGGGACAACGTCCTGACTTTC.

V usage is TRBV7-2 and J usage is TRBJ2-7, with 8 nucleotides matching TRBD1. V trimming: 3 bases; J trimming: 7 bases; junction bases outside the gene matches: 8. Germline CDR1 reads SGHTA; CDR2 reads FQGNSA. There are 14 residues in the CDR3. Written as DNA, the CDR3 is TGTGCCAGCAGCTTCGTGGACAGGGAAGGGGAGCAGTACTTC. This gives the protein CASSFVDREGEQYF.